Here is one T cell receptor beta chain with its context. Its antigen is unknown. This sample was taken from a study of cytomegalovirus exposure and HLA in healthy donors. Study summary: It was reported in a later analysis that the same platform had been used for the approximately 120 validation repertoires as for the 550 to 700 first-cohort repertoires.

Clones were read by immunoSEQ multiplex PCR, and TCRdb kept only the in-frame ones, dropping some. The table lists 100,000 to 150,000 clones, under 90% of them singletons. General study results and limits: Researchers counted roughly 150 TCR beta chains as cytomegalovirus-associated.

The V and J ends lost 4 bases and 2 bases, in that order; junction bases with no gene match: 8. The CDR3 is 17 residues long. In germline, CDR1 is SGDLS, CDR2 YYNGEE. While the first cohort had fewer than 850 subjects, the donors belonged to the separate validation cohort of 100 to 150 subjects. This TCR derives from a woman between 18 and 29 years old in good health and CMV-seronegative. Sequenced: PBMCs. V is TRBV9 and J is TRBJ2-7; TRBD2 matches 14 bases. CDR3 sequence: CASSPRTSGRKAYEQYF. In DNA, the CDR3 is TGTGCCAGCAGCCCAAGGACTAGCGGGAGGAAGGCCTACGAGCAGTACTTC.